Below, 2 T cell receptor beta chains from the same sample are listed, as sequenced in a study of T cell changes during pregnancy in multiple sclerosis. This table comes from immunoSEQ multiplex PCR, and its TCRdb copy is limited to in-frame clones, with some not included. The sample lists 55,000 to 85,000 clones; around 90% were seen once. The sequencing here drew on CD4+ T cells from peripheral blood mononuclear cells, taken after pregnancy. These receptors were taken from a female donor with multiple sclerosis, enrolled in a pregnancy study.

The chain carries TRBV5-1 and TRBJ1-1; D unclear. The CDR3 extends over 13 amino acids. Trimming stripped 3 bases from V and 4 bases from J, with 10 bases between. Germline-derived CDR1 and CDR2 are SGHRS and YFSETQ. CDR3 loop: CASSSPGGTEAFF. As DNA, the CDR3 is TGCGCCAGCAGCTCGCCGGGAGGCACTGAAGCTTTCTTT.

The CDR3: CASSEITLIGENQPQHF. The CDR3 DNA reads TGCGCCAGCAGTGAGATTACCCTGATCGGGGAAAATCAGCCCCAGCATTTT. The chain employs TRBV10-1 and TRBJ1-5; D unclear. V was trimmed by 2 bases and J by 4 bases, leaving 18 bases between them. The CDR3 loop spans 17 amino acids. The germline V gene has CDR1 WNHNN and CDR2 SYGVQD (reference sequence).